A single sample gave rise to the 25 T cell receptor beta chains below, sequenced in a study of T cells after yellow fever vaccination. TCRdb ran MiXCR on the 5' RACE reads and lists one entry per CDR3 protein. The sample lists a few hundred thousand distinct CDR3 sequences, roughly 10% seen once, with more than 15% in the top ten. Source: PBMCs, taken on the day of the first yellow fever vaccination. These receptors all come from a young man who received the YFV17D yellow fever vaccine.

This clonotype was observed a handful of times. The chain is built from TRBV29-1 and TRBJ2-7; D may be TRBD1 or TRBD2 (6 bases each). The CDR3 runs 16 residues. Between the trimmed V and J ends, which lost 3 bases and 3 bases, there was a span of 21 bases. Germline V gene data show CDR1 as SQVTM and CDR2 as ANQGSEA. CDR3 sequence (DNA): TGCAGCGTTGAGGGGGGACCAGGGGCGATCGACTACGAGCAGTACTTC. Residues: CSVEGGPGAIDYEQYF.

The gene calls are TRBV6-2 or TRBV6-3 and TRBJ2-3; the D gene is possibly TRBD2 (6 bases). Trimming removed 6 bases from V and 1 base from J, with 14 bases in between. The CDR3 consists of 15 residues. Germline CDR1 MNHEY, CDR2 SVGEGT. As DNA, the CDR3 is TGTGCCAGCAGCACGCGGGACTCTCGCACAGATACGCAGTATTTT. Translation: CASSTRDSRTDTQYF.

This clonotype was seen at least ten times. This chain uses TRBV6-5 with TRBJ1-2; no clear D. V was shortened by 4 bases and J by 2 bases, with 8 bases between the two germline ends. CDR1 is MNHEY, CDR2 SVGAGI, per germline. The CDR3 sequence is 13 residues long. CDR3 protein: CASSLAQNYGYTF. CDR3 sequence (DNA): TGTGCCAGCAGTTTGGCACAGAACTATGGCTACACCTTC.

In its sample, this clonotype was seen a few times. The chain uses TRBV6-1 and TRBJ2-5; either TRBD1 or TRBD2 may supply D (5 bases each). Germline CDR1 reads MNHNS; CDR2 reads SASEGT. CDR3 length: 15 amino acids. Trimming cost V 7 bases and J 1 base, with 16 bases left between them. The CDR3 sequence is CASNGQVGTQETQYF. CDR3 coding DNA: TGTGCCAGCAATGGGCAGGTTGGGACCCAAGAGACCCAGTACTTC.

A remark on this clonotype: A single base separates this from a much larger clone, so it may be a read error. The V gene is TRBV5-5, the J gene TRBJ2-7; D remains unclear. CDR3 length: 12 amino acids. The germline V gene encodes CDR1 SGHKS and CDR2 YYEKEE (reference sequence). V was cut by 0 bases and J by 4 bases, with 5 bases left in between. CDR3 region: CASSLGDYEQYV. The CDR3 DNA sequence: TGTGCCAGCAGCTTGGGAGATTACGAGCAGTACGTC.

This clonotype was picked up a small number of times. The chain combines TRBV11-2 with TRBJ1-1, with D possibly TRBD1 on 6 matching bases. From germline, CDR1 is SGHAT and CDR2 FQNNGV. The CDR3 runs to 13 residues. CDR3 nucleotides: TGTGCAGGGGCCGAGGGGGAGATGACTGAAGCTTTCTTT. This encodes CAGAEGEMTEAFF.

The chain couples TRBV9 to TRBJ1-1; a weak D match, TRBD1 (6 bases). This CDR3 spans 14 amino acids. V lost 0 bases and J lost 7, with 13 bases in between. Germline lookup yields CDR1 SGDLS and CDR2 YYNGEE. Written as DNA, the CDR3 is TGTGCCAGCAGCGTAGATGGGGGGCTCGGTGAAGCTTTCTTT. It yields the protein CASSVDGGLGEAFF.

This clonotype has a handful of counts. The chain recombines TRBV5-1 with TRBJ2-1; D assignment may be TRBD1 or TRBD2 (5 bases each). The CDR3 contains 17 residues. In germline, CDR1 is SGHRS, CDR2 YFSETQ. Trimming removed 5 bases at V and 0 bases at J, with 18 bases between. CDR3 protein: CASSYFTGTSSYNEQFF. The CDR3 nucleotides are TGCGCCAGCAGTTATTTCACGGGGACCAGCTCCTACAATGAGCAGTTCTTC.

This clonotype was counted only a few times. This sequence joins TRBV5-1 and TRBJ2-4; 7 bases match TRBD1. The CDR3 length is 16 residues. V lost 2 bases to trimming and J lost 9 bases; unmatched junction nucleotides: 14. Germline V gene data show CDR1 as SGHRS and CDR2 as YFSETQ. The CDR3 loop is CASSLRSGTEVSIQYF. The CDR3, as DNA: TGCGCCAGCAGCTTAAGAAGTGGGACAGAAGTAAGCATTCAGTACTTC.

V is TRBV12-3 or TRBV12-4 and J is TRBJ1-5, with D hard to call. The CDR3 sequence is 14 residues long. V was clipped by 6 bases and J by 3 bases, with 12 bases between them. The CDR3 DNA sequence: TGTGCCAGCAGCTTCCTGAACCTCAATCAGCCCCAGCATTTT. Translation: CASSFLNLNQPQHF.

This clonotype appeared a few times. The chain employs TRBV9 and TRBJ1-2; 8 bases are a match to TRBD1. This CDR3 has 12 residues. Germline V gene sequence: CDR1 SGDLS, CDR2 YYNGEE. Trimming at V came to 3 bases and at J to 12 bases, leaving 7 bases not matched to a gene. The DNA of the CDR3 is TGTGCCAGCAGCGAGAGCTCCAGGGGGCACACCTTC. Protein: CASSESSRGHTF.

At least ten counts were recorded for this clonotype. CDR3 in DNA: TGTGCCAGCAGCTTAGCGTCACTATACAATGAGCAGTTCTTC. Translating gives CASSLASLYNEQFF. The gene calls are TRBV7-9 and TRBJ2-1; D gene uncertain. The CDR3 is 14 amino acids. Germline V CDR1 and CDR2: SEHNR, FQNEAQ (reference sequence). Trimming shortened V by 0 bases and J by 4 bases, and 7 bases separated the two germline ends.

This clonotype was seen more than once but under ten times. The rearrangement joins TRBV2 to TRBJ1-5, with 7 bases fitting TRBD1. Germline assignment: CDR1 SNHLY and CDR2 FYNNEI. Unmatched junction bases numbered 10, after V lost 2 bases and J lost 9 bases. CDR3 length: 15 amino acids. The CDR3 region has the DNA TGTGCCAGCAGTGAAACCGACAGGGACGGGCCGCCCCAGCATTTT. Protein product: CASSETDRDGPPQHF. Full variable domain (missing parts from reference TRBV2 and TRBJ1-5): EPEVTQTPSHQVTQMGQEVILRCVPISNHLYFYWYRQILGQKVEFLVSFYNNEISEKSEIFDDQFSVERPDGSNFTLKIRSTKLEDSAMYFCASSETDRDGPPQHFGDGTRLSIL.

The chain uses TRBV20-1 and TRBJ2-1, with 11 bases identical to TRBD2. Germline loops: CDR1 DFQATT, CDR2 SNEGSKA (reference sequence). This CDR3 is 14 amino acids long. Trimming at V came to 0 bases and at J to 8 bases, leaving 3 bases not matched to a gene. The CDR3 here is CSARDVAGGDEQFF. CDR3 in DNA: TGCAGTGCTAGAGATGTAGCGGGGGGGGATGAGCAGTTCTTC.

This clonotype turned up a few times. CDR3 sequence: CASSPIPGTSGGVYNEQFF. For the CDR3, the DNA is TGTGCCAGCAGCCCCATTCCGGGGACTAGCGGGGGGGTGTACAATGAGCAGTTCTTC. The chain couples TRBV6-2 or TRBV6-3 to TRBJ2-1; 16 bases line up with TRBD2. There are 19 residues in the CDR3. J lost 4 bases, V lost 6 bases, and 12 bases had no gene match. Germline assignment: CDR1 MNHEY and CDR2 SVGEGT.

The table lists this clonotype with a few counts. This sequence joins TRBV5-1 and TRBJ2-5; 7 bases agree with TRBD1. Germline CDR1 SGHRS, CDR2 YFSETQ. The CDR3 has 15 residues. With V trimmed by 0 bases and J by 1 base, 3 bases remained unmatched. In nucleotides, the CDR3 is TGCGCCAGCAGCTTGGTCGGGGACAGCCAAGAGACCCAGTACTTC. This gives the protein CASSLVGDSQETQYF.

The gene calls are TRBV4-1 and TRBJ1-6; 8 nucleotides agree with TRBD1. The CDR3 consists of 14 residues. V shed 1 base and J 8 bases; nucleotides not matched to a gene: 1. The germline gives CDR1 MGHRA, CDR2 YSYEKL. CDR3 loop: CASSQVQGDSPLHF. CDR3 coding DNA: TGCGCCAGCAGCCAAGTACAGGGGGATTCACCCCTCCACTTT.

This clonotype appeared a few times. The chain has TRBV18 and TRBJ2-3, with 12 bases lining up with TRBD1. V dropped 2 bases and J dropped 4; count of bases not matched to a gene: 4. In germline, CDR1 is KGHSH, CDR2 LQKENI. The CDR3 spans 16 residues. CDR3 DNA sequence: TGTGCCAGCTCACCAGGGACAGGGGGCTTCCCAGATACGCAGTATTTT. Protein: CASSPGTGGFPDTQYF.

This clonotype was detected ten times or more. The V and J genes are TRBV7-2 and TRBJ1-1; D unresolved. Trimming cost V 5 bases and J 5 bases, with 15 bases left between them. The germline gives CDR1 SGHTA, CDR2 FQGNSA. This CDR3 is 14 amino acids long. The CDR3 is CASSAKRGETEAFF. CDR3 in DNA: TGTGCCAGCAGCGCTAAGCGGGGAGAGACTGAAGCTTTCTTT.

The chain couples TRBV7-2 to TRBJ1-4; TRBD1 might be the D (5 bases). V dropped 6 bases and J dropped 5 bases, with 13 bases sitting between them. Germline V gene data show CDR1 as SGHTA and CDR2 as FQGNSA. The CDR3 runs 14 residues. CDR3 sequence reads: CASRLGVSNEKLFF. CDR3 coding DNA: TGTGCCAGCAGGCTAGGGGTGTCAAATGAAAAACTGTTTTTT.

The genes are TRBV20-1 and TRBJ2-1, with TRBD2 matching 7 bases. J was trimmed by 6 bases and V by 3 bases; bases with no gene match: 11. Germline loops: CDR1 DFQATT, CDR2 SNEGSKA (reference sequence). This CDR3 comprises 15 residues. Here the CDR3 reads CSASRRRGIFNEQFF. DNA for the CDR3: TGCAGTGCTAGCCGGCGGCGGGGGATATTCAATGAGCAGTTCTTC.

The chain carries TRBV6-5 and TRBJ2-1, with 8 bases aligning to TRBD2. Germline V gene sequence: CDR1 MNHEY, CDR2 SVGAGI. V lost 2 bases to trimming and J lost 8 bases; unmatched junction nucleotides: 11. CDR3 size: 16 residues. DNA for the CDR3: TGTGCCAGCAGTTACGATCCTAGCGGGCCTTATGATGAGCAGTTCTTC. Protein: CASSYDPSGPYDEQFF.

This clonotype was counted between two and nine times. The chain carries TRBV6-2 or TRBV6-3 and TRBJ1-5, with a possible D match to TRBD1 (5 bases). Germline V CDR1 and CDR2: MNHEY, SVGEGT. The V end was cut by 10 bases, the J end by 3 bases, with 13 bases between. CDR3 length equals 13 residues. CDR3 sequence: CAIRSRANQPQHF. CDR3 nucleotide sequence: TGTGCCATTCGCAGCAGGGCCAATCAGCCCCAGCATTTT.

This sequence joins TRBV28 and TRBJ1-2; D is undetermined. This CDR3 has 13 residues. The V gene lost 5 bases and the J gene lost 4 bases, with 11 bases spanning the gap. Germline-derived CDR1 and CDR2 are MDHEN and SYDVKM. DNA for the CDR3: TGTGCCAGCAGTCTCCCCCGAGGCTATGGCTACACCTTC. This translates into CASSLPRGYGYTF.

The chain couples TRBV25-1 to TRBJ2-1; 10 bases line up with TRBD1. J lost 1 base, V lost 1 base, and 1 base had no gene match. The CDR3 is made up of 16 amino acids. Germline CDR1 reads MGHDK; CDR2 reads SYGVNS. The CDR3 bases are TGTGCCAGCAGTGAATGGGGACAGGGGTCCTACAATGAGCAGTTCTTC. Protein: CASSEWGQGSYNEQFF.